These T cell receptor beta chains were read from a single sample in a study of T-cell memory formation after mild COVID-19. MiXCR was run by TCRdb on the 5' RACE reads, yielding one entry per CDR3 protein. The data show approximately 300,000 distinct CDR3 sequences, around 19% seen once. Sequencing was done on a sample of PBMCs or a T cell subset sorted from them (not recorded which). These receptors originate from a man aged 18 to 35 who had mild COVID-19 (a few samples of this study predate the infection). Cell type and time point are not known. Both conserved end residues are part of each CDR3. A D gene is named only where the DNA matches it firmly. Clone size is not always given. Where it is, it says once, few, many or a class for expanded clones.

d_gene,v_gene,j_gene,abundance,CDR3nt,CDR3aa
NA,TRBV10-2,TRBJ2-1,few,TGCGCCAGCAGTGATTGGGCCAATGAGCAGTTCTTC,CASSDWANEQFF
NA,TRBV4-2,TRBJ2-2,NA,TGTGCCAGCAGCCAAGGAGGACCTCACACCGGGGAGCTGTTTTTT,CASSQGGPHTGELFF
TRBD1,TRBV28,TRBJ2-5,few,TGTGCCAGCAGTCCTGGGACAGCCTCCCAAGAGACCCAGTACTTC,CASSPGTASQETQYF
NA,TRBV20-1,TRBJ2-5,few,TGCAGTGCTAGGCTCCCCCCCGGTTGGGCCCAGTACTTC,CSARLPPGWAQYF
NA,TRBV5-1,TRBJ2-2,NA,TGCGCCAGCAGAGAGGTGACCGGGGAGCTGTTTTTT,CASREVTGELFF
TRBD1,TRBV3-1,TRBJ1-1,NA,TGTGCCAGCAGCCAAGACCTGGCAGGGGGCACTGAAGCTTTCTTT,CASSQDLAGGTEAFF
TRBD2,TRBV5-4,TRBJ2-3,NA,TGTGCCAGCAGACCGGGGGGGGCTAGCGGGGGAGTTCATACGCAGTATTTT,CASRPGGASGGVHTQYF
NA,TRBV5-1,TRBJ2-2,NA,TGCGCCAGCAGCACCGACAGCGTTTCCACCGGGGAGCTGTTTTTT,CASSTDSVSTGELFF
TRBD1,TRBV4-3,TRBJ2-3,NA,TGCGCCAGCAGCCAAATGGACAGGGTTACAGATACGCAGTATTTT,CASSQMDRVTDTQYF
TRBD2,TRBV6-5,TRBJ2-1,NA,TGTGCCAGCAGTTACCTTCGCGGGGGGGCAAATGAGCAGTTCTTC,CASSYLRGGANEQFF
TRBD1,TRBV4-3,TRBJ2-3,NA,TGCGCCAGCAGCCAAGATAGGGACAGGATTACAGATACGCAGTATTTT,CASSQDRDRITDTQYF
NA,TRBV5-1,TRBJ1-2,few,TGCGCCAGCAGCTTGGACCCAGGGATCGACTATGGCTACACCTTC,CASSLDPGIDYGYTF
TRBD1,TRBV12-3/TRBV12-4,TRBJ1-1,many,TGTGCCAGCAGTTTTGGACAGGGGGGTGTGGCTGAAGCTTTCTTT,CASSFGQGGVAEAFF
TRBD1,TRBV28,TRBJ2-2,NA,TGTGCCAGCCTGGACAGGGGGCGGTCCGGGGAGCTGTTTTTT,CASLDRGRSGELFF
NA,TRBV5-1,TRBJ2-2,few,TGCGCCAGCAGCGTTCAGGGGCACGGGGAGCTGTTTTTT,CASSVQGHGELFF
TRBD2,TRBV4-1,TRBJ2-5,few,TGCGCCAGCAGCCATTCCGCCCTACTAGCGGGTTCCCGGACCCAGTACTTC,CASSHSALLAGSRTQYF
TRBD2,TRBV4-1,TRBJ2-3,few,TGCGCCAGCAGCCAAGATCCGGGCGCTAGCGGGGGGTTGGATACGCAGTATTTT,CASSQDPGASGGLDTQYF
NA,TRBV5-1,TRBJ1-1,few,TGCGCCAGTTATCGGGGATCTATGAACACTGAAGCTTTCTTT,CASYRGSMNTEAFF
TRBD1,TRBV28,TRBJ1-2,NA,TGTGCCAGCAGTTTAGCCGGGACAGGGAATGGCTACACCTTC,CASSLAGTGNGYTF
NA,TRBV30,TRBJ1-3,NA,TGTGCCTGGAGGGGGTCTGGAAACACCATATATTTT,CAWRGSGNTIYF
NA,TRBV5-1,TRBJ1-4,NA,TGCGCCAGCAGCCCGTCCTCCTCACCCCCGCGGAATGAAAAACTGTTTTTT,CASSPSSSPPRNEKLFF
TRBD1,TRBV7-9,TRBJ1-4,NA,TGTGCCAGCAGCCCAAATACAGGGGCGGAAAAACTGTTTTTT,CASSPNTGAEKLFF
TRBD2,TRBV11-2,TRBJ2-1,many,TGTGCCAGCAGCCTCACGGGGGGTGAGCAGTTCTTC,CASSLTGGEQFF
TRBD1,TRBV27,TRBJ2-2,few,TGTGCCAGCAGTCTCGGACAGGGTGTCACCGGGGAGCTGTTTTTT,CASSLGQGVTGELFF
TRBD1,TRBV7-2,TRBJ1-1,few,TGTGCCAGCAGCTTCTTCCCCGGGCGGGACAGCAGTGAAGCTTTCTTT,CASSFFPGRDSSEAFF
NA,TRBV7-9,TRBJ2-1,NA,TGTGCCAGCAGCTTCGGTAGTCCCAATGAGCAGTTCTTC,CASSFGSPNEQFF
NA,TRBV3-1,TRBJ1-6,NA,TGTGCCAGCAGCCAAGTAGGGGCCCGATCACCCCTCCACTTT,CASSQVGARSPLHF
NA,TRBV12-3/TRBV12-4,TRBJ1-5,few,TGTGCCAGCAGCGAAAGGGCAGTGACATTAAATCAGCCCCAGCATTTT,CASSERAVTLNQPQHF
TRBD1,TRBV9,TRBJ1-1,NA,TGTGCCAGCAGCCCGGACAGGGGAAATGAAGCTTTCTTT,CASSPDRGNEAFF
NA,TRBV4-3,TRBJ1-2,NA,TGCGCCAGCAGCCCAGAAGGGGGAGGCCGGGGCTACACCTTC,CASSPEGGGRGYTF
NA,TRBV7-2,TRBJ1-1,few,TGTGCCAGCAGACCCGAGCTCACGAACACTGAAGCTTTCTTT,CASRPELTNTEAFF
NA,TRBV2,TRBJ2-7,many,TGTGCCAGCAGTAGATCCCGCCAGGCCGGGTGGTTGGAGCAGTACTTC,CASSRSRQAGWLEQYF
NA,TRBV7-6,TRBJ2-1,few,TGTGCCAGCAGCTCGGGGGACGAATACAATGAGCAGTTCTTC,CASSSGDEYNEQFF
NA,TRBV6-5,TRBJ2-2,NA,TGTGCCAGCAGTTACTCGATTCATGGGTCCACCGGGGAGCTGTTTTTT,CASSYSIHGSTGELFF
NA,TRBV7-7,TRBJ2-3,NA,TGTGCTAGCAGCCCCTCCCATGGCACAGATACGCAGTATTTT,CASSPSHGTDTQYF
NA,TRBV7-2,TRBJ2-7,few,TGTGCCAGCAGCGACTTCCCCTACGAGCAGTACTTC,CASSDFPYEQYF
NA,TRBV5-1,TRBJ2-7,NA,TGCGCCAGCAGCCGCTCCGGGGATGTCTACGAGCAGTACTTC,CASSRSGDVYEQYF
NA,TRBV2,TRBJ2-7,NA,TGTGCCAGCAGTGGAGGGGGGAGCCGCCGGGAGCAGTACTTC,CASSGGGSRREQYF
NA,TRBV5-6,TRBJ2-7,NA,TGTGCCAGCAGTCGACGGACTTACGAGCAGTACTTC,CASSRRTYEQYF
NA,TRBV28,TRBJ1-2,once,TGTGCCAGCAGTTGGACCAGGGGAGGAGGCACCTTC,CASSWTRGGGTF
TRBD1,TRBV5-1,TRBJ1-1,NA,TGCGCCAGCAGCTTGGGGACAGGAGCTGAAGCTTTCTTT,CASSLGTGAEAFF
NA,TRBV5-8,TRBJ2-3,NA,TGTGCCAGCAGCTTGTCCCTAGCGACAGATACGCAGTATTTT,CASSLSLATDTQYF
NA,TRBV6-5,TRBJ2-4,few,TGTGCCAGCCGCCCGGACTACCTGAACATTCAGTACTTC,CASRPDYLNIQYF
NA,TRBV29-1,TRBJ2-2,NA,TGCAGCGTTCTCGAATTCGGGGAGCTGTTTTTT,CSVLEFGELFF
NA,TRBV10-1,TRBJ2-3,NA,TGCGCCAGCAGTGTTGGGGGGGGGCCCAGCACAGATACGCAGTATTTT,CASSVGGGPSTDTQYF
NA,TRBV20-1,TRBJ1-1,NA,TGCAGTGCTAGAGATGTGAGGGAAATGAACACTGAAGCTTTCTTT,CSARDVREMNTEAFF
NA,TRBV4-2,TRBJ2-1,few,TGTGCCAGCAGCCTTAAAAGGAAGCGGGTCAATGAGCAGTTCTTC,CASSLKRKRVNEQFF
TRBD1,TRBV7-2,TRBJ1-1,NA,TGTGCCAGCAGCCCCCGGCGACAGGGATTCGGTCCTGAAGCTTTCTTT,CASSPRRQGFGPEAFF
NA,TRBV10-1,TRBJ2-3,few,TGCGCCAGCAGTGAGCCAGAATTGCCAGATACGCAGTATTTT,CASSEPELPDTQYF
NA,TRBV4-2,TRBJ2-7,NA,TGTGCCAGCAGCCATTTCCCTGAGGTGGACGAGCAGTACTTC,CASSHFPEVDEQYF
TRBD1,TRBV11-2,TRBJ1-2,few,TGTGCCAGCAGCTGGACAGGGAGGGAAGGCTACACCTTC,CASSWTGREGYTF
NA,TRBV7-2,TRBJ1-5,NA,TGTGCCAGCAGCTTAATGCAGGGTCTGTTGCAGCCCCAGCATTTT,CASSLMQGLLQPQHF